The 8 T cell receptor beta chains in this list originate from one sample, sequenced in a study of PD-1 blockade in classical Hodgkin lymphoma. Sequenced by immunoSEQ multiplex PCR; TCRdb stores in-frame clones only, minus some. The repertoire holds about 20,000 clones, with less than 75% as singletons. All patients relapsed after autologous stem cell transplantation, and brentuximab vedotin exposure varied. The sample was peripheral blood mononuclear cells (PBMCs), taken before the second cycle of nivolumab. These receptors all come from a human donor with classical Hodgkin lymphoma.

The CDR3 here is CASTRDYGYTF. The CDR3 region has the DNA TGTGCCAGTACGAGAGACTATGGCTACACCTTC. The rearrangement links TRBV6-6 to TRBJ1-2; no clear D gene. This CDR3 contains 11 residues. Per the germline V gene, CDR1 is MNHNY and CDR2 is SVGAGI (reference sequence). Trimming removed 9 bases from V and 3 bases from J, with 8 bases in between.

The chain recombines TRBV5-1 with TRBJ1-1, with no clear D. Germline CDR1 reads SGHRS; CDR2 reads YFSETQ. This CDR3 is 14 amino acids long. V lost 4 bases and J lost 1, with 11 bases in between. Written as DNA, the CDR3 is TGCGCCAGCAGCGGCGGACTGAAGAACACTGAAGCTTTCTTT. This gives the protein CASSGGLKNTEAFF.

The V gene is TRBV5-1, the J gene TRBJ2-5; perhaps TRBD1 as D (5 bases). The germline gives CDR1 SGHRS, CDR2 YFSETQ. Trimming removed 0 bases from V and 1 base from J, with 10 bases in between. This CDR3 region has 15 residues. Here the CDR3 DNA reads TGCGCCAGCAGCTTGGAGGCACAGGTCCAAGAGACCCAGTACTTC. The encoded protein is CASSLEAQVQETQYF. Looking up the rest from reference TRBV5-1 and TRBJ2-5 gives the full variable domain: KAGVTQTPRYLIKTRGQQVTLSCSPISGHRSVSWYQQTPGQGLQFLFEYFSETQRNKGNFPGRFSGRQFSNSRSEMNVSTLELGDSALYLCASSLEAQVQETQYFGPGTRLLVL.

This chain uses TRBV18 with TRBJ1-1; 10 bases are shared with TRBD1. CDR3 length equals 14 residues. Germline loops: CDR1 KGHSH, CDR2 LQKENI. Germline trimming cut 2 bases from V and 4 bases from J; bases unmatched to any gene: 1. CDR3 DNA sequence: TGTGCCAGCTCACCAGGGACAGGGGTCACTGAAGCTTTCTTT. It codes for CASSPGTGVTEAFF.

The chain combines TRBV7-9 with TRBJ1-2, with D possibly being TRBD1 (5 bases). Trimming pared 4 bases from V and 3 bases from J, leaving 9 bases between. Per germline, CDR1 SEHNR and CDR2 FQNEAQ (reference sequence). CDR3 length equals 13 residues. The CDR3 here is CASSSDRYYGYTF. CDR3 bases: TGTGCCAGCAGCTCAGACAGATACTATGGCTACACCTTC. The full variable domain, its missing parts supplied by reference TRBV7-9 and TRBJ1-2, is DTGVSQNPRHKITKRGQNVTFRCDPISEHNRLYWYRQTLGQGPEFLTYFQNEAQLEKSRLLSDRFSAERPKGSFSTLEIQRTEQGDSAMYLCASSSDRYYGYTFGSGTRLTVV.

J is TRBJ2-1 and V is TRBV15; 9 nucleotides match TRBD2. The CDR3 consists of 16 residues. Germline V lookup: CDR1 LNHNV, CDR2 YYDKDF (reference sequence). V trimming: 1 base; J trimming: 3 bases; junction bases outside the gene matches: 4. CDR3 in DNA: TGTGCCACCAGCAGAGCGGGTAGCGGGAGCTACAATGAGCAGTTCTTC. This encodes CATSRAGSGSYNEQFF.

J is TRBJ2-2 and V is TRBV7-9, with 10 bases lining up with TRBD2. This CDR3 spans 16 amino acids. V dropped 1 base and J dropped 4; count of bases not matched to a gene: 3. Germline assignment: CDR1 SEHNR and CDR2 FQNEAQ (reference sequence). The CDR3 nucleotides read TGTGCCAGCAGCTTAGTTCCTAGCGGGGGCACCGGGGAGCTGTTTTTT. It encodes CASSLVPSGGTGELFF.

The chain recombines TRBV11-2 with TRBJ2-7; 8 nucleotides align to TRBD1. J was trimmed by 3 bases and V by 3 bases; bases with no gene match: 10. The CDR3 totals 16 residues. Looked up from germline, CDR1 is SGHAT and CDR2 is FQNNGV. CDR3 DNA sequence: TGTGCCAGCAGCTTGACCCTCCGGGACAGGTTCTACGAGCAGTACTTC. Protein sequence: CASSLTLRDRFYEQYF.